This T cell receptor (beta chain) came from a study of cytomegalovirus exposure and HLA in healthy donors (dated by TCRdb to between 2016 and 2019). About the study as a whole: According to an earlier analysis of several hundred of the donors, roughly 180 million T cells yielded roughly 110 million unique TCR beta sequences and 276 Gb of sequence data. To study patterns of TCR occurrence, a later analysis re-analyzed previously published TCR beta repertoires from 666 donors and added high-resolution HLA genotyping. Roughly 320 gigabases of sequencing data and approximately 91 million unique TCR sequences made up an early release that covered under 750 HLA-typed donors. In the later analysis, no new phenotypic data were used to find candidate immune exposures; instead, reliance was placed on TCR beta sequences and their occurrence across donors. Every repertoire in the discovery cohort had been generated on one and the same sequencing platform. The aim of the study was to test whether cataloging public T cell receptors could identify signatures of past pathogen exposure. HLA typing covered class I and class II loci at four-digit resolution. An earlier analysis of several hundred of the donors applied high-throughput TCR beta sequencing to assess whether each TCR beta V gene segment acted as functional or pseudogenic. On average, roughly 200,000 unique TCR beta nucleotide sequences were sequenced per donor among 398 genotyped donors of the cohort, with 15% to 20% of those sequences being non-productive. Besides the first cohort of approximately 710 subjects, a separate validation cohort made up of over a hundred different subjects was used. The number of donors typed differed by locus, with about 629-630 for A, B, C, DRB1 and DQB1, more than 500 for DQA1, 600 to 610 for DPA1, and some 450 for DPB1. The study used immunosequencing to profile the T cell repertoires of several hundred subjects and linked those repertoires to cytomegalovirus serostatus. A later genetic analysis took genome-wide SNP genotypes for about 55% of the roughly 700 donors and used that subset as a discovery cohort. High-throughput TCR immunosequencing, statistical association of individual TCRs with disease status, and machine learning were combined to predict cytomegalovirus infection status. Donor age, sex, ethnicity and CMV serostatus were compiled together with the repertoire data. Of the 300 to 500 genotyped donors, roughly 76% were placed in the genetic ancestry cluster associated with self-reported Caucasian donors. Roughly five DR-DQ haplotypes were treated as single units for association and clustering because of strong linkage in the cohort. The investigation overall reported the following: The earlier analysis of approximately 560 of the donors excluded some 15 rarely observed V segments, including chromosome 9 orphons, because counts were too low. According to a later genetic analysis, donors in an Asian-associated ancestry cluster had fewer N-insertions in productive TCRs than the approximately 690-donor mean. In a later analysis, around 17,000 TCR beta sequences were associated with specific HLA alleles at a false discovery rate of 0.05. When HLA alleles, especially DR and DQ, strongly co-occurred, TCR associations were difficult to assign to individual alleles. Correlated functional status among segregating V segments might be attributable to linkage disequilibrium, but an unknown experimental factor could not be ruled out. The classifier was reported to diagnose cytomegalovirus status with high specificity and sensitivity in both the original cohort and the validation cohort. According to a later analysis, TCR association rates differed among HLA loci, with DRB1 alleles showing the most associated TCRs and HLA-C alleles showing the fewest. The cohort was sequenced for TCR beta chains only, and without alpha or paired-chain data the features that could be detected were limited. A later analysis found that HLA-associated TCR beta chains were more clonally expanded and had lower generation probabilities than equally common non-associated chains. In an earlier analysis of approximately 590 of the donors, most TCR beta V segments appeared in productive rearrangements about 87% or about 30% of the time, broadly matching IMGT annotations. CMV serostatus was the only immune exposure information available for the cohort. Because HLA typing was missing for some donors at each locus, association tests included only the typed subset. The authors suggested that the approach could potentially be extended to other disease states and immunological phenotypes. A total of fewer than 200 TCR beta chains were listed by the study as associated with cytomegalovirus. Several of the top co-occurrence clusters appeared to be linked to parvovirus B19, influenza, CMV and Epstein-Barr virus, according to a later analysis. The presence/absence analyses assumed that sequencing depth was roughly uniform across donors, and that assumption may not be true. A later genetic analysis associated a missense DCLRE1C variant with V-gene and J-gene trimming of TCR beta chains, and an independent cohort replicated the association. A group of highly shared sequence variants was considered likely to be a technical artifact of the sequencing pipeline. A further reported finding was that TCR beta sequences accurately predicted the HLA-A and HLA-B alleles for most subjects in the first cohort. A few of the identified cytomegalovirus-associated TCR beta chains were confirmed in vitro to be specific for cytomegalovirus antigens. In a later analysis, most CMV-associated TCR beta chains were found to appear HLA-restricted, with HLA associations seemingly driven largely by CMV exposure. Across donors, most TCR sequences were observed very rarely, whereas some public TCRs were present in many individuals.

In regard to this clone: Its antigen is currently not known. Within one base of it there is no much larger clone, and no base qualities were kept.

In total, around 600 healthy bone marrow donors made up the cohort. All cohort members were sampled while nominally healthy, although unrecorded immune exposures were likely present. The donor was CMV seronegative and belonged to the group of roughly 330 seronegative cohort members. A peripheral blood sample was provided by each donor, and peripheral blood mononuclear cells were used for TCR beta sequencing. Genomic DNA was extracted from the blood cell samples with the Qiagen DNeasy Blood Extraction Kit. The library was built by means of the immunoSEQ multiplex PCR assay. For the multiplex PCR, a mixture combining 60 forward primers for TCR Vbeta segments and 13 reverse primers for TCR Jbeta segments was used. Amplification of the CDR3 region of rearranged TCR beta genes was performed with a multiplex PCR assay on genomic DNA. The Illumina HiSeq System was used to sequence the amplified TCR beta libraries as 87-base-pair reads. The authors' pipeline ran thus. In a later analysis, 80 million or so unique TCR beta chains were counted across the roughly 670 repertoires, and approximately 9.9 million of these chains were shared by at least two donors. A nearest-neighbor algorithm error-corrected the raw reads and collapsed the reads into unique sequences, merging closely related sequences to remove PCR and sequencing errors. V, D and J gene segments were assigned by aligning CDR3 sequences to IMGT reference sequences. For a sequence to be retained, a match of at least six nucleotides to both a V gene segment and a J gene segment was required. A rearrangement was called productive if the CDR3 had no stop codons and remained in frame with V and J, and every other rearrangement was called non-productive. CDR3 was defined according to IMGT convention as the region running from the second conserved V-encoded cysteine to the conserved J-encoded phenylalanine. Sequences without an unambiguous match to a single V gene segment were excluded from the earlier analysis of 450 to 650 of the donors. In an earlier analysis of roughly 500 of the donors, V segments were called functional above 56.7% productive rearrangements and were called segregating when the between-donor standard deviation exceeded 5%. A statistical classification framework was developed to diagnose cytomegalovirus status using the catalog of TCR beta chain sequences. In a later analysis, V and J genes were assigned by comparing TCR nucleotide sequences against IMGT/GENE-DB human TR gene sequences. Using the TCRdist pipeline, a later analysis assigned CDR3 sequences along with most-parsimonious VDJ recombination scenarios. In a later analysis, every TCR beta chain was defined by the combination of its CDR3 amino acid sequence and its V-gene family, and reads without a unique V-gene family were dropped. In a later analysis, 450 to 600 highly shared, low-generation-probability nucleotide sequences were removed to address suspected cross-contamination and a sequencing artifact. In a later analysis, a clonal expansion index for each public chain was calculated from normalized within-repertoire ranks of inferred template counts. In a later analysis, generation probabilities were computed using a VDJ recombination model fitted to out-of-frame rearrangements, and the results were checked against IGoR. In a later analysis, TCR-TCR, TCR-HLA and TCR-CMV co-occurrence was scored with hypergeometric tests, and a repertoire-size bias correction was applied to TCR pairs. A later analysis estimated false discovery rates by permuting HLA or CMV assignments 20 times. In a later analysis, co-occurring TCRs were grouped with DBSCAN, and TCRdist sequence similarity was added when clustering was performed within HLA-allele-positive subsets. Repertoires with fewer than 30,000 or more than 120,000 public chains, plus five repertoires with anomalous nucleotide sharing, were excluded from co-occurrence clustering. TCRdb carries this immuneACCESS record with in-frame sequences only. Its versions omit some clonotypes, under half of them owing to an unresolved V gene in the studies checked, with the rest unexplained. V, J and clone size reflect that table, while D and trimming were determined from the DNA. The sample table shows 70,000 to 95,000 clones, and roughly 80% are seen once. Of the sample, 2% to 2.5% falls within the top ten clones.

The material sequenced was PBMCs. The sequence was obtained from a man in his forties in good health and CMV-seronegative.

The sequenced DNA: TGTGCCAGCAGCGTAGTGCCGAACCTGAGCAATGAGCAGTTCTTC. This translates into CASSVVPNLSNEQFF. This chain joins TRBV9 to TRBJ2-1; no D gene call is confident. The germline V gene specifies SGDLS as CDR1 and YYNGEE as CDR2. The CDR3, cysteine through phenylalanine, is 15 amino acids long. Just the 45-base CDR3 DNA is kept, in frame starting at base 1. V loses 0 bases of germline sequence and J loses 6 bases, and the interval between the two ends is 13 bases.